This T cell receptor (beta chain) was found in a study of T cell repertoires in cytomegalovirus infection. One entry per CDR3 protein results from TCRdb running MiXCR on the reads. Among 80,000 to 130,000 distinct CDR3 sequences, about a quarter were seen once, and the ten largest hold about 39%. This clonotype occurred many times. Germline V gene data show CDR1 as SGHVS and CDR2 as FNYEAQ. J was trimmed by 6 bases and V by 5 bases; bases with no gene match: 7. The CDR3 sequence is 14 residues long. The chain carries TRBV7-6 and TRBJ2-1, with TRBD1 identical over 7 bases. Sequencing input: CD8+ T cells from PBMCs. The sequence was obtained from a human donor in good health (CMV status not recorded). Some clones in this sample may be carry-over from other donors' samples. This CDR3 reads CASSMTGSGNEQFF. The CDR3 DNA sequence: TGTGCCAGCAGCATGACAGGGAGCGGCAATGAGCAGTTCTTC.